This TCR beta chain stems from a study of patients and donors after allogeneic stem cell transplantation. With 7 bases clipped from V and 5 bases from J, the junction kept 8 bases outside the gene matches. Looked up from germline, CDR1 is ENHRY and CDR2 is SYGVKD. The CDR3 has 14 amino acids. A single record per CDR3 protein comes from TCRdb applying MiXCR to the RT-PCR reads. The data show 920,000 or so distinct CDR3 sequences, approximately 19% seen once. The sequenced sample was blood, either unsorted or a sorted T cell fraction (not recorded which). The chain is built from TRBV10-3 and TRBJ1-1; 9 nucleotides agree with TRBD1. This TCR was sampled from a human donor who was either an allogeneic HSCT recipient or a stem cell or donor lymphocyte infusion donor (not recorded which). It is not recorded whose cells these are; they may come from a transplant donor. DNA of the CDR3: TGTGCCATCAACCCGACAGGGGGAGGAACTGAAGCTTTCTTT. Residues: CAINPTGGGTEAFF.